This passage covers 10 T cell receptor beta chains from one sample sequenced in a study of cytomegalovirus exposure and HLA in healthy donors. The PCR was carried out with 60 Vbeta primers and 13 Jbeta primers. Here immunoSEQ multiplex PCR was the method, and the copy in TCRdb shows in-frame clones only, minus some. The profile shows some 100,000 clones, 60% to 80% of them singletons. The sequenced material came from PBMCs. These receptors all stem from a man over 45 in good health and CMV-seropositive.

The chain joins TRBV18 to TRBJ2-7, with D perhaps TRBD1 (6 bases). Germline V gene lookup returns CDR1 KGHSH and CDR2 LQKENI. The V end lost 2 bases, the J end lost 4 bases, and 18 bases lay between the germline ends. The CDR3 has 16 residues. The chain's CDR3 is CASSPAGWGRGYEQYF. The DNA of the CDR3 is TGTGCCAGCTCACCAGCTGGTTGGGGCAGGGGTTACGAGCAGTACTTC.

The chain uses TRBV4-3 and TRBJ1-1, with TRBD1 as a possible D gene (5 bases). Germline V lookup: CDR1 LGHNA, CDR2 YSLEER. The CDR3 length is 14 residues. V was cut by 4 bases and J by 2 bases, with 11 bases left in between. The CDR3 region has the DNA TGCGCCAGCAGCCTGGGGGGGTTTAACACTGAAGCTTTCTTT. This codes for CASSLGGFNTEAFF.

This chain links TRBV5-1 with TRBJ1-3; no clear D. Looked up from germline, CDR1 is SGHRS and CDR2 is YFSETQ. This CDR3 is built from 15 residues. The V gene lost 4 bases and the J gene lost 0 bases, with 11 bases spanning the gap. The CDR3 sequence is CASSPRPGSGNTIYF. The CDR3 coding sequence is TGCGCCAGCAGCCCTCGACCGGGCTCTGGAAACACCATATATTTT.

The chain couples TRBV5-1 to TRBJ2-7; TRBD1 is a possible D gene (6 bases). The germline CDR1 and CDR2 sequences are SGHRS and YFSETQ. Trimming cost V 5 bases and J 7 bases, with 10 bases left between them. The CDR3 runs to 11 residues. The CDR3 is CASSAGVEQYF. The CDR3 coding sequence is TGCGCCAGCAGTGCAGGGGTTGAGCAGTACTTC.

The J gene is TRBJ1-1, the V gene TRBV7-6; D gene uncertain. This CDR3 spans 14 amino acids. The germline gives CDR1 SGHVS, CDR2 FNYEAQ. Trimming took 3 bases from V and 3 from J, leaving 11 bases between them. Here the CDR3 DNA reads TGTGCCAGCAGCTTCACTGCGGGCGACACTGAAGCTTTCTTT. Its translation: CASSFTAGDTEAFF.

A single count supports this clone. The rearrangement uses TRBV2 and TRBJ2-1, with 8 positions matching TRBD2. The CDR3 consists of 14 residues. V shed 10 bases, J shed 12 bases, and the junction held 17 bases outside the gene matches. Germline V gene sequence: CDR1 SNHLY, CDR2 FYNNEI. CDR3 in amino acids: CATSSGTRIVGQFF. CDR3 coding DNA: TGTGCCACATCTTCCGGGACTAGGATTGTTGGGCAGTTCTTC.

This rearrangement joins TRBV11-3 to TRBJ2-1; TRBD1 aligns across 7 bases. V was clipped by 3 bases and J by 5 bases; unmatched bases: 10. Germline values: CDR1 SGHNT, CDR2 YENEEA. The CDR3 extends over 16 amino acids. The CDR3 here is CASSFTGAVGNNEQFF. The CDR3 nucleotides are TGTGCCAGCAGCTTTACAGGGGCGGTGGGTAACAATGAGCAGTTCTTC. Combining the CDR3 with reference TRBV11-3 and TRBJ2-1 gives the whole variable domain EAGVVQSPRYKIIEKKQPVAFWCNPISGHNTLYWYLQNLGQGPELLIRYENEEAVDDSQLPKDRFSAERLKGVDSTLKIQPAELGDSAVYLCASSFTGAVGNNEQFFGPGTRLTVL.

This rearrangement joins TRBV13 to TRBJ2-3; 15 nucleotides match TRBD2. The CDR3 extends over 16 amino acids. V gave up 6 bases and J gave up 4 bases; unmatched junction bases: 5. Germline lookup yields CDR1 PRHDT and CDR2 FYEKMQ (reference sequence). CDR3 nucleotide sequence: TGTGCCAGCAGACGGACTAGCGGGGGGGCGGCAGATACGCAGTATTTT. Translating gives CASRRTSGGAADTQYF.

CDR3 region: CASSVSGTGEETQYF. CDR3 nucleotides: TGTGCCAGCAGCGTTTCGGGGACAGGGGAGGAGACCCAGTACTTC. The chain combines TRBV9 with TRBJ2-5; 10 nucleotides align to TRBD1. Germline CDR1 SGDLS, CDR2 YYNGEE. This CDR3 comprises 15 residues. Trimming took 2 bases from V and 5 from J; bases not matched to a gene: 6.

V and J are TRBV5-1 and TRBJ2-2; TRBD2 is a possible D gene (6 bases). Deletions cut 0 bases from V and 0 bases from J, with 12 bases between. The CDR3 loop spans 17 amino acids. The germline V gene has CDR1 SGHRS and CDR2 YFSETQ. In DNA form, the CDR3 reads TGCGCCAGCAGCTTGGCCTCTCCGGGAGCGAACACCGGGGAGCTGTTTTTT. Protein product: CASSLASPGANTGELFF.